The clone carrying this TCR beta chain was counted a single time. Its antigen is not known. PCR primers comprised 60 Vbeta and 13 Jbeta primers. TCRdb's copy holds only in-frame clones and misses some; the assay was immunoSEQ multiplex PCR. There are roughly 200,000 clones in the sample; about four fifths occur only once, and about 1.7% lies in the top ten. This CDR3 has 12 residues. Trimming stripped 0 bases from V and 7 bases from J, with 6 bases between. Germline-derived CDR1 and CDR2 are GTSNPN and SVGIG (reference sequence). The data stem from a study of cytomegalovirus exposure and HLA in healthy donors. Study observations and caveats: Researchers reported that three CMV-associated chains were confirmed in vitro as CMV antigen-specific. Equally common other TCR beta chains were less clonally expanded than HLA-associated ones, a later analysis found.

The genes are TRBV30 and TRBJ2-2; TRBD2 is a possible D gene (5 bases). Sequencing was performed on PBMCs. This sequence originates from a man aged 35-49 years in good health and CMV-seropositive. This chain's CDR3 is CAWSVRGGELFF. CDR3 nucleotide sequence: TGTGCCTGGAGTGTACGGGGCGGGGAGCTGTTTTTT.